The table lists the clone carrying this TCR beta chain with a count of one. As handled by the study authors: Nucleated cell number was recorded as an estimate derived from reference gene primer amplification. Method: immunoSEQ multiplex PCR; TCRdb's copy keeps in-frame clones and lacks some. The V and J calls and the clone size are those of that table, but D and trimming were determined from the DNA. The sample records 40,000 or so clones, roughly four fifths being singletons. This sample was taken from a study of blood T cell repertoires in COVID-19. Study-wide context: Specimens from acute and convalescent COVID-19 originated in the United States, Italy and Spain. Sources were T cells, B-cell-depleted T cells, or PBMCs; the material itself was cDNA or gDNA.

The CDR3 contains 15 residues. V lost 2 bases, J lost 3 bases, and 4 bases stayed unmatched. Germline CDR1 reads MNHEY; CDR2 reads SVGAGI. The sequence derives from a man aged 40-49 years with active or convalescent COVID-19. V is TRBV6-5 and J is TRBJ2-1; the match to TRBD1 covers 7 bases. Sequencing was carried out using peripheral blood. This CDR3 is CASSYDRDSYNEQFF. CDR3 in DNA: TGTGCCAGCAGTTACGACCGGGACAGCTACAATGAGCAGTTCTTC.